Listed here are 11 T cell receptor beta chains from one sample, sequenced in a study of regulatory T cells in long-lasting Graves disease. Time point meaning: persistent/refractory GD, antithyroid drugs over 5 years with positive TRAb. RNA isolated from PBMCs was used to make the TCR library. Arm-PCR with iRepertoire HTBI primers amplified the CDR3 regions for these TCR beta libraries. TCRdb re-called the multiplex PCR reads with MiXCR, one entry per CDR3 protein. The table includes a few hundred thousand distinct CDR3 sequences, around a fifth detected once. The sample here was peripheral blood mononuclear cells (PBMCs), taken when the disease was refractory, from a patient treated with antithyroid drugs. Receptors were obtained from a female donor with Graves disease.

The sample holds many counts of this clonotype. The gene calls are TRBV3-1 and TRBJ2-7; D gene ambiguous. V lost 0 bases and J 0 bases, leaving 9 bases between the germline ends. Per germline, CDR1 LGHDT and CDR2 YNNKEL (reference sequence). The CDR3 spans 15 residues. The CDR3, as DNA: TGTGCCAGCAGCCAAGAGGGCTACGGCTCCTACGAGCAGTACTTC. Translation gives CASSQEGYGSYEQYF.

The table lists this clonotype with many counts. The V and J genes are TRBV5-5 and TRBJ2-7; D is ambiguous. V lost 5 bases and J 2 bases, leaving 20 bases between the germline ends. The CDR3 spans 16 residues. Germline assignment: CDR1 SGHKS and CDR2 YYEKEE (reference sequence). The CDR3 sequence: CASSMATDVAAYEQYF. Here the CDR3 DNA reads TGTGCCAGCAGTATGGCAACAGACGTGGCTGCCTACGAGCAGTACTTC.

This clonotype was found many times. CDR3 nucleotides: TGTGCCATCAGTGACGCGGGAGAGACCCAGTACTTC. Amino acid sequence: CAISDAGETQYF. This rearrangement joins TRBV10-3 to TRBJ2-5, with D maybe TRBD2 (5 bases). This CDR3 is built from 12 residues. Trimming took 3 bases from V and 4 from J, leaving 6 bases between them. Germline V CDR1 and CDR2: ENHRY, SYGVKD.

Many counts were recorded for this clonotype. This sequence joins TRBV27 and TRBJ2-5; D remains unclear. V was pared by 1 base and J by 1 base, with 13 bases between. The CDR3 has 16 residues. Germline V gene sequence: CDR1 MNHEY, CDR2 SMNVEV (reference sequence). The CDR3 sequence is CASSLYPGRIQETQYF. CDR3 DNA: TGTGCCAGCAGTTTATATCCCGGACGGATCCAAGAGACCCAGTACTTC.

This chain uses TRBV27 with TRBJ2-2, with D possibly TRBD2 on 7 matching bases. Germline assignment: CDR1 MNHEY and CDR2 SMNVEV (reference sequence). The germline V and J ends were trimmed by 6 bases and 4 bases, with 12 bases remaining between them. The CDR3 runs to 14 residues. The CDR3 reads CASRGRGPTGELFF. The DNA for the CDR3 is TGTGCCAGCAGGGGGCGGGGGCCCACCGGGGAGCTGTTTTTT.

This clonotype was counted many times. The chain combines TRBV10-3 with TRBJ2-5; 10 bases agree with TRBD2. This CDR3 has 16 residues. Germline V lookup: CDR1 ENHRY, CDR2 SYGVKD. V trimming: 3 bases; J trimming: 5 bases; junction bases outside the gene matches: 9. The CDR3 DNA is TGTGCCATCAGTGACCAAGAAAGAGCGGGAGGGGAGACCCAGTACTTC. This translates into CAISDQERAGGETQYF.

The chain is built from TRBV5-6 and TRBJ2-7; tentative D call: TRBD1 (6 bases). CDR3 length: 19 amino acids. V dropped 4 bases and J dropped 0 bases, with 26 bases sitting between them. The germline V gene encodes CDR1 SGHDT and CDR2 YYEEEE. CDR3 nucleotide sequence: TGTGCCAGCAGCCGCTACCCGGGACAAGTAAGGGTATACTCCTACGAGCAGTACTTC. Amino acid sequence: CASSRYPGQVRVYSYEQYF.

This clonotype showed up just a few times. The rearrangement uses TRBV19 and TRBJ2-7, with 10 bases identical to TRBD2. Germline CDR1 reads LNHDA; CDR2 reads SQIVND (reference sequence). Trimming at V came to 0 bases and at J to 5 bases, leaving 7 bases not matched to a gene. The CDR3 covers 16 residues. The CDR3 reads CASSIEGASGSHEQYF. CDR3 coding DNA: TGTGCCAGTAGTATAGAGGGAGCTAGCGGGAGTCACGAGCAGTACTTC.

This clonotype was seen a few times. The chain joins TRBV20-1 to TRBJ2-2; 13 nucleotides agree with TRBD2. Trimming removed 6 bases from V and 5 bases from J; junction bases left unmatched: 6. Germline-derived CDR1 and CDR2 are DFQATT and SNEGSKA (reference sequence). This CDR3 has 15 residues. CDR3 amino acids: CSARTSGSQTGELFF. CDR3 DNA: TGCAGTGCAAGGACTAGCGGGAGCCAAACCGGGGAGCTGTTTTTT.

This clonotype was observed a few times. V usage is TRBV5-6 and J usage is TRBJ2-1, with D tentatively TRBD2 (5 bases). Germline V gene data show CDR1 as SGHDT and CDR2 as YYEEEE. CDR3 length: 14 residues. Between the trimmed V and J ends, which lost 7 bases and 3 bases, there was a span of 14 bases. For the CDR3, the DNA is TGTGCCAGCGCGCCAGCGGATCACTACAATGAGCAGTTCTTC. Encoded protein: CASAPADHYNEQFF. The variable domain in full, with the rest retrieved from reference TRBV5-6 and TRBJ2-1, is DAGVTQSPTHLIKTRGQQVTLRCSPKSGHDTVSWYQQALGQGPQFIFQYYEEEERQRGNFPDRFSGHQFPNYSSELNVNALLLGDSALYLCASAPADHYNEQFFGPGTRLTVL.

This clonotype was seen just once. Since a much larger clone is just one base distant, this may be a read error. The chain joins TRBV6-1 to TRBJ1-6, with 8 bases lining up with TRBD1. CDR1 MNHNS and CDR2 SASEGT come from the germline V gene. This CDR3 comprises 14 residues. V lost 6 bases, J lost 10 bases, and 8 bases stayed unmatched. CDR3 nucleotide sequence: TGTGCCAGCAGCCTCGGACAGGGAATGTCACCCCTCCACTTT. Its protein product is CASSLGQGMSPLHF.